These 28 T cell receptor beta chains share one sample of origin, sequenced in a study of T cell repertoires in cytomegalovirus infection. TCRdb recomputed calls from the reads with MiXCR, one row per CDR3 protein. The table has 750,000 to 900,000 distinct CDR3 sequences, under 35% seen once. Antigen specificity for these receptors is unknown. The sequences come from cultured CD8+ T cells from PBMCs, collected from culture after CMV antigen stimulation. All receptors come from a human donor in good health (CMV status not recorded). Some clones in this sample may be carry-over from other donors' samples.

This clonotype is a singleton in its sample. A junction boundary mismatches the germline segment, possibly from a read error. The CDR3 sequence is CAKDRNTGVLFF. Here the CDR3 DNA reads TGTGCCAAGGACAGGAACACCGGGGTGCTGTTTTTT. The chain uses TRBV2 and TRBJ2-2; TRBD1 matches 7 bases. The germline V gene encodes CDR1 SNHLY and CDR2 FYNNEI. The CDR3 spans 12 residues.

The CDR3 DNA sequence: TGCGCCAGCAGCCTGACGGACGAGCAGTTCTTC. This encodes CASSLTDEQFF. V gene TRBV5-1 combines with J gene TRBJ2-1; D is undetermined. The CDR3 length is 11 residues. Germline assignment: CDR1 SGHRS and CDR2 YFSETQ. Trimming left V 4 bases short and J 10 bases short, with 9 bases between.

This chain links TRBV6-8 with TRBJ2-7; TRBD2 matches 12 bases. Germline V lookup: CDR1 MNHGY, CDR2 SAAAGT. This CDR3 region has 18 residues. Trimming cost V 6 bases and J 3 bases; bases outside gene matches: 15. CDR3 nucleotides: TGTGCCAGCAGCCTGACTAGCGGGGGCCGAACCCAGAACTACGAGCAGTACTTC. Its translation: CASSLTSGGRTQNYEQYF.

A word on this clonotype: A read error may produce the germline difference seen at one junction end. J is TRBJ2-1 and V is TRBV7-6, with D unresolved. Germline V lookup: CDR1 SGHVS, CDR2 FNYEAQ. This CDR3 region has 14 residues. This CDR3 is CASSLHRSYNEQFF. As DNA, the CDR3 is TGTGCTAGCAGCCTGCACAGATCCTACAATGAGCAGTTCTTC.

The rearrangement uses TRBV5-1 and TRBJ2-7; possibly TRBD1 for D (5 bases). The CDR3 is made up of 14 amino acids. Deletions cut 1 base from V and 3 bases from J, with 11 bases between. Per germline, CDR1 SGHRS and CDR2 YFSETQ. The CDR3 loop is CASSLWQGDYEQYV. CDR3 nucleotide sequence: TGCGCCAGCAGCTTGTGGCAGGGCGACTACGAGCAGTACGTC.

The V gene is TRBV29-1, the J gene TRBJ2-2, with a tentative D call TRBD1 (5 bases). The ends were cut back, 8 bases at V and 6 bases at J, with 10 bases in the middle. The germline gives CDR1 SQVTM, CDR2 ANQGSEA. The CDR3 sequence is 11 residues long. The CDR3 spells CSTWTSGELFF. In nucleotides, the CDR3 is TGCAGCACTTGGACATCCGGGGAGCTGTTTTTT.

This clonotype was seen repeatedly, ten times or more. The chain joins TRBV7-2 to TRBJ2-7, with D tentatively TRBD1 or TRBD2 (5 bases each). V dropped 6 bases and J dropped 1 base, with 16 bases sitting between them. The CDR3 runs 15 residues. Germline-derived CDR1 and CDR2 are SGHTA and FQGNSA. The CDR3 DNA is TGTGCCAGCAGTCCTATCCAGGGAGTATCCTACGAGCAGTACGTC. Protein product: CASSPIQGVSYEQYV.

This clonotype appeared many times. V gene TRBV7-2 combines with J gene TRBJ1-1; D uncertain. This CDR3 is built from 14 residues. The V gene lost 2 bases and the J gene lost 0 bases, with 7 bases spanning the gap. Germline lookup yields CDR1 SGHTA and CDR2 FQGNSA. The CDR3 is CASSLPSMNTEAFF. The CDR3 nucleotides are TGTGCCAGCAGCTTACCCTCAATGAACACTGAAGCTTTCTTT.

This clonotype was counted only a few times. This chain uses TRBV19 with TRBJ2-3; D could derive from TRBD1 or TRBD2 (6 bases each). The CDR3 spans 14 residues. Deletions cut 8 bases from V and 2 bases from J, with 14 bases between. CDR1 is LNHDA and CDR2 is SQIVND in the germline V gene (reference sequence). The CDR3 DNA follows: TGTGCCAGTTCGCGGAGGGACAACACAGATACGCAGTATTTT. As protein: CASSRRDNTDTQYF.

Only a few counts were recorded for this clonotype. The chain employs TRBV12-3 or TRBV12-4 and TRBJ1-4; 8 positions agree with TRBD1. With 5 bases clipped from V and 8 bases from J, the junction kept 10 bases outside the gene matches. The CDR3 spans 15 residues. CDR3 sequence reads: CASSPTDRAGEKLFF. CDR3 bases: TGTGCCAGCAGTCCCACGGACAGGGCAGGAGAAAAACTGTTTTTT.

CDR3 protein: CASRTQVFGEQYV. The CDR3, as DNA: TGTGCCAGCAGAACACAGGTTTTCGGCGAGCAGTACGTC. The chain couples TRBV6-1 to TRBJ2-7; tentatively, D is TRBD1 (5 bases). CDR3 length equals 13 residues. Trimming cost V 6 bases and J 6 bases, with 15 bases left between them. Germline V gene sequence: CDR1 MNHNS, CDR2 SASEGT.

DNA of the CDR3: TGTGCCAGCAGTTACACTAGCTCTGGAGATACGCAGTATTTT. Its translation is CASSYTSSGDTQYF. The chain carries TRBV6-2 or TRBV6-3 and TRBJ2-3; weak D call: TRBD2 (6 bases). The V end lost 2 bases, the J end lost 5 bases, and 11 bases lay between the germline ends. CDR3 length: 14 amino acids. Germline loops: CDR1 MNHEY, CDR2 SVGEGT.

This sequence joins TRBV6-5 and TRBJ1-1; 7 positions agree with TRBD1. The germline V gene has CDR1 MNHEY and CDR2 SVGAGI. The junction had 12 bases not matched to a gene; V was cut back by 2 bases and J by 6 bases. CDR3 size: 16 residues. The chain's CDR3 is CASSYPREGGVPEAFF. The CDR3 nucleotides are TGTGCCAGCAGTTACCCTCGGGAAGGGGGCGTACCTGAAGCTTTCTTT.

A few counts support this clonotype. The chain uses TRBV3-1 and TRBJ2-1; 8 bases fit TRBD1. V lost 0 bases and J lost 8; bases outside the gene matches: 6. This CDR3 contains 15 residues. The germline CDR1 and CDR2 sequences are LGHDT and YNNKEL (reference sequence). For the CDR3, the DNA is TGTGCCAGCAGCCAAGAAGGACAGGGCTCGGATGAGCAGTTCTTC. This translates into CASSQEGQGSDEQFF.

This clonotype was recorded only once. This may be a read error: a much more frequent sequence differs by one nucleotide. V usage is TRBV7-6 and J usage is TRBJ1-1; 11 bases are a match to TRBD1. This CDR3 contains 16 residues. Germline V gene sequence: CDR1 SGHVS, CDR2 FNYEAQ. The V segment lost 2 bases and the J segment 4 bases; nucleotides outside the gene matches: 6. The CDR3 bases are TGTGCCAGCAGCTTATGGGGGACAGGGGGTCCCACTGAAGCTTTCTTT. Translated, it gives CASSLWGTGGPTEAFF.

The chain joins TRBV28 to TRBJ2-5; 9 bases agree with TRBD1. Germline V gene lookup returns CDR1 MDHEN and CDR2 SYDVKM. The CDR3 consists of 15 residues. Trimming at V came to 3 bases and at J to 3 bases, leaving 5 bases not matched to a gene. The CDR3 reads CASSFRTGAEETQYF. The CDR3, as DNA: TGTGCCAGCAGTTTCCGGACAGGGGCGGAAGAGACCCAGTACTTC. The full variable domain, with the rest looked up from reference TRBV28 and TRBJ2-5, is DVKVTQSSRYLVKRTGEKVFLECVQDMDHENMFWYRQDPGLGLRLIYFSYDVKMKEKGDIPEGYSVSREKKERFSLILESASTNQTSMYLCASSFRTGAEETQYFGPGTRLLVL.

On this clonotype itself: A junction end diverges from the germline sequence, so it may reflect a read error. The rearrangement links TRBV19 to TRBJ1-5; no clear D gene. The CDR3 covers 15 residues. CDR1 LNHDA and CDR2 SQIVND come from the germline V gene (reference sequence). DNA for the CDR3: TGTGCCAGTAGTATCGGAGGGTATAGCAATCAGCCCCAGCGTTTT. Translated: CASSIGGYSNQPQRF.

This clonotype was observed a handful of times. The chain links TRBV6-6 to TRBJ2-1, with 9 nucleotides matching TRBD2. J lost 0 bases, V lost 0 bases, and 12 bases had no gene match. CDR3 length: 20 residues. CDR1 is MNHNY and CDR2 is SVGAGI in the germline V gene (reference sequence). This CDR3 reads CASSYSRAGGFLSSYNEQFF. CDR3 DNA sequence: TGTGCCAGCAGTTACTCGCGGGCGGGGGGGTTTCTGAGCTCCTACAATGAGCAGTTCTTC.

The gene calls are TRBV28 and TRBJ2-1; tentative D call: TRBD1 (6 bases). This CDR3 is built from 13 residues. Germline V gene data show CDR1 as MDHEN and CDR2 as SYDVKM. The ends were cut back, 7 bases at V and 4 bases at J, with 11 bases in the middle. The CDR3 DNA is TGTGCCAGCACTAATGGACAGTACAATGAGCAGTTCTTC. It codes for CASTNGQYNEQFF.

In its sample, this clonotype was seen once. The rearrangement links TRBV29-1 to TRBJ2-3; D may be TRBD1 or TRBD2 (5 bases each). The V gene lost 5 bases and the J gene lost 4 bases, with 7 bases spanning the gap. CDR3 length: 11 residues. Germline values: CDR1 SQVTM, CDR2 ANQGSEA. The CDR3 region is CSVRGPDTQYF. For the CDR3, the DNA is TGCAGCGTTCGGGGCCCAGATACGCAGTATTTT.

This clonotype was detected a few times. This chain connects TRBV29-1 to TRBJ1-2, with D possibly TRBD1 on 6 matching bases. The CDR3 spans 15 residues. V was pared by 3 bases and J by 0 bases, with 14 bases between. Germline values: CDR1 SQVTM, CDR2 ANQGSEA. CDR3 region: CSVEPTGLANYGYTF. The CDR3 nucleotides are TGCAGCGTTGAGCCGACAGGACTAGCTAACTATGGCTACACCTTC.

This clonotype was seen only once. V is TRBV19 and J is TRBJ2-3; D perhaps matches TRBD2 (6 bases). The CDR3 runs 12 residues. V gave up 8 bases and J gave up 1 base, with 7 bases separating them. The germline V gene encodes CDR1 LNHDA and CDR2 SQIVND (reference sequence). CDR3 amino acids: CASWGGTDTQYF. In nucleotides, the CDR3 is TGTGCCAGTTGGGGGGGCACAGATACGCAGTATTTT.

CDR3 sequence (DNA): TGTGCCAGCAGCCCCTGGACTAGCGGGGGGCGGGAGACCCAGTACTTC. Amino acid sequence: CASSPWTSGGRETQYF. The chain carries TRBV11-2 and TRBJ2-5; 14 bases are a match to TRBD2. The germline V gene encodes CDR1 SGHAT and CDR2 FQNNGV. Germline trimming cut 5 bases from V and 5 bases from J; bases unmatched to any gene: 7. CDR3 length: 16 residues.

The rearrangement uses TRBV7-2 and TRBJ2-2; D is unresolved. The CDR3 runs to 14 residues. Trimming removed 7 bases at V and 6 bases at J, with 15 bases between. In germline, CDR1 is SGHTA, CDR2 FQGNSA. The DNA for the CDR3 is TGTGCCAGCACCCTGACCTCGATCGCCGGGGAGCTGTTTTTT. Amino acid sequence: CASTLTSIAGELFF.

This chain's CDR3 is CAISEDSGVGYGYTF. CDR3 nucleotides: TGTGCCATCAGTGAGGATTCGGGGGTTGGCTATGGCTACACCTTC. This chain uses TRBV10-3 with TRBJ1-2; tentative D call: TRBD1 (5 bases). Trimming took 2 bases from V and 4 from J, leaving 14 bases between them. The CDR3 spans 15 residues. Germline-derived CDR1 and CDR2 are ENHRY and SYGVKD.

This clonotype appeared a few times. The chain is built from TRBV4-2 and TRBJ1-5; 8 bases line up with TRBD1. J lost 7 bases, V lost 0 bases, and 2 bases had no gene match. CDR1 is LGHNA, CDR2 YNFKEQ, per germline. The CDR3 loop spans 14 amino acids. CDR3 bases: TGTGCCAGCAGCCAAGAGGACAGGGCCCAGCCCCAGCATTTT. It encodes CASSQEDRAQPQHF.

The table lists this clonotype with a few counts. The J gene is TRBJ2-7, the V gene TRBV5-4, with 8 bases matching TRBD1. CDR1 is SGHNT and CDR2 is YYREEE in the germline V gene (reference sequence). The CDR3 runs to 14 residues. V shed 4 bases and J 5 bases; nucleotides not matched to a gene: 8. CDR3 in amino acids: CASSPGQGKDEQYV. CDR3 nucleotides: TGTGCCAGCAGCCCCGGACAGGGAAAAGACGAGCAGTACGTC.

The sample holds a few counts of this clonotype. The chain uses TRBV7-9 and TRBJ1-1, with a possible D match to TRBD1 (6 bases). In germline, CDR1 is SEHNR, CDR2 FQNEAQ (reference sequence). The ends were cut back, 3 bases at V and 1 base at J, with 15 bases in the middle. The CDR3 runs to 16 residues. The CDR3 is CASSLPLQGTNTEAFF. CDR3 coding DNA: TGTGCCAGCAGCTTGCCCCTGCAGGGGACGAACACTGAAGCTTTCTTT.